Below are 32 T cell receptor beta chains sequenced from a single sample in a study of blood T cell repertoires in COVID-19 (dated by TCRdb to the early 2020s). Libraries were constructed by the immunoSEQ multiplex PCR assay. TCRdb's version of the immuneACCESS table is confined to in-frame rearrangements and falls short of the full clone set. An unresolved V gene accounts for under half of the shortfall where checked; the remainder is of unknown origin. In this sample the table shows fewer than 300,000 clones, 81% of which occur a single time. The top ten clones comprise roughly 2.9% of the sample. Sequencing was carried out using peripheral blood. The receptors were sampled from a woman aged 60-70 years with active or convalescent COVID-19.

The J gene is TRBJ1-1, the V gene TRBV10-1; D gene unclear. Trimming removed 3 bases from V and 0 bases from J, with 5 bases in between. Per germline, CDR1 WNHNN and CDR2 SYGVQD (reference sequence). The CDR3 is made up of 13 amino acids. The CDR3 DNA sequence: TGCGCCAGCAGTGACCAGATGAACACTGAAGCTTTCTTT. It encodes CASSDQMNTEAFF.

The V gene is TRBV4-2, the J gene TRBJ1-1, with D tentatively TRBD1 (5 bases). Trimming left V 3 bases short and J 11 bases short, with 22 bases between. Germline CDR1 reads LGHNA; CDR2 reads YNFKEQ. This CDR3 spans 15 amino acids. CDR3 sequence: CASSQADREGFWAFF. The CDR3, as DNA: TGTGCCAGCAGCCAGGCCGACAGAGAAGGTTTTTGGGCTTTCTTT.

The chain carries TRBV3-1 (or the pseudogene TRBV3-2) and TRBJ2-5; maybe TRBD1 (5 bases). The length of the CDR3 is 14 residues. Deletions cut 1 base from V and 9 bases from J, with 15 bases between. The V gene's germline CDR1 is LGHDT and CDR2 YNNKEL (reference sequence). Here the CDR3 reads CASSQGPGNGAQYF. The CDR3 coding sequence is TGTGCCAGCAGCCAAGGTCCAGGGAACGGAGCCCAGTACTTC.

The rearrangement joins TRBV4-2 to TRBJ1-1; 8 bases are shared with TRBD1. Germline V lookup: CDR1 LGHNA, CDR2 YNFKEQ. This CDR3 is built from 14 residues. V shed 10 bases and J 7 bases; nucleotides not matched to a gene: 14. CDR3 region: CATSMGQGADEAFF. The CDR3 nucleotides are TGTGCCACCTCCATGGGCCAGGGGGCTGATGAAGCTTTCTTT.

The chain uses TRBV5-1 and TRBJ1-1; TRBD1 aligns across 7 bases. This CDR3 contains 14 residues. Germline V CDR1 and CDR2: SGHRS, YFSETQ. V shed 2 bases and J 11 bases; nucleotides not matched to a gene: 12. Here the CDR3 DNA reads TGCGCCAGCAGCTTATTACAGGGGAATTTTGGCGCTTTCTTT. Encoded protein: CASSLLQGNFGAFF.

There are a few counts of this clone. V gene TRBV2 combines with J gene TRBJ2-3; 9 nucleotides agree with TRBD2. Germline V gives CDR1 SNHLY, CDR2 FYNNEI. V shed 3 bases and J 4 bases; nucleotides not matched to a gene: 5. This CDR3 spans 15 amino acids. The CDR3 sequence is CASSDRAGGPDTQYF. CDR3 in DNA: TGTGCCAGCAGTGACAGGGCGGGGGGGCCAGATACGCAGTATTTT.

This clone turned up a few times. The V call is TRBV6-2 or TRBV6-3, the J call TRBJ1-2; possible D gene TRBD1, 5 bases. CDR1 MNHEY and CDR2 SVGEGT come from the germline V gene. V was pared by 4 bases and J by 6 bases, with 12 bases between. This CDR3 has 13 residues. The CDR3 DNA reads TGTGCCAGCAGTTTGCAGGGTGACAATGGCTACACCTTC. Protein sequence: CASSLQGDNGYTF.

The chain joins TRBV7-3 to TRBJ2-3; 9 nucleotides line up with TRBD1. CDR3 length equals 15 residues. The V and J ends lost 0 bases and 6 bases, in that order; junction bases with no gene match: 4. Germline V lookup: CDR1 SGHTA, CDR2 FQGTGA. CDR3 nucleotide sequence: TGTGCCAGCAGCTTAACGGACAGGGGAACGGATACGCAGTATTTT. Protein product: CASSLTDRGTDTQYF.

This rearrangement joins TRBV14 to TRBJ2-7, with D unclear. V shed 5 bases and J shed 10 bases, with 27 bases lying between them. The V gene's germline CDR1 is SGHDN and CDR2 FVKESK. This CDR3 is 16 amino acids long. The CDR3 reads CASSLSPLGYESAQYF. The DNA for the CDR3 is TGTGCCAGCAGCTTATCTCCACTGGGCTACGAGTCGGCCCAGTACTTC.

This clone was observed a handful of times. The V and J genes are TRBV19 and TRBJ2-7, with TRBD1 matching 7 bases. The CDR3 contains 14 residues. Per the germline V gene, CDR1 is LNHDA and CDR2 is SQIVND (reference sequence). With 3 bases clipped from V and 6 bases from J, the junction kept 8 bases outside the gene matches. CDR3: CASSIGTARPEQYF. In DNA form, the CDR3 reads TGTGCCAGTAGTATCGGGACAGCAAGGCCCGAGCAGTACTTC.

In this sample, this clone turned up once. The J gene is TRBJ1-3, the V gene TRBV5-8, with D perhaps TRBD1 (6 bases). With 1 base removed from V and 3 bases from J, the gap between germline ends came to 14 bases. The CDR3 extends over 16 amino acids. Germline assignment: CDR1 SGHTS and CDR2 YDEGEE. The DNA of the CDR3 is TGTGCCAGCAGCTTGATTTCGGGGGGCCGTGGAAACACCATATATTTT. It specifies CASSLISGGRGNTIYF.

This sequence joins TRBV21-1 and TRBJ1-3; TRBD1, the table's D call, lacks a check against the DNA. TRBV21-1 is designated a pseudogene. CDR3 length: 17 amino acids. In DNA form, the CDR3 reads TGTGCCAGCAGCAAGGAGGCAGGGGCCTACTCTGGAAACACCATATATTTT. This encodes CASSKEAGAYSGNTIYF.

V and J are TRBV6-5 and TRBJ2-7; a weak D match, TRBD1 (6 bases). The V end was cut by 4 bases, the J end by 7 bases, with 17 bases between. Germline V gene sequence: CDR1 MNHEY, CDR2 SVGAGI. This CDR3 region has 14 residues. The CDR3 bases are TGTGCCAGCAGTTCTGAACGGGACACAACAGAGCAGTACTTC. This gives the protein CASSSERDTTEQYF.

This clone came up once. The chain recombines TRBV5-6 with TRBJ2-1; 9 positions match TRBD2. The germline V gene encodes CDR1 SGHDT and CDR2 YYEEEE. V trimming: 6 bases; J trimming: 2 bases; junction bases outside the gene matches: 15. CDR3 size: 18 residues. The CDR3 bases are TGTGCCAGCACCATAGCGGGGGCCCCTCCTTTAGCCTACAATGAGCAGTTCTTC. Its protein is CASTIAGAPPLAYNEQFF.

The V gene is TRBV11-2, the J gene TRBJ1-6, with D unclear. The germline gives CDR1 SGHAT, CDR2 FQNNGV. The CDR3 has 13 residues. V was pared by 5 bases and J by 7 bases, with 9 bases between. CDR3 region: CASSPDGNSPLHF. The CDR3 DNA reads as TGTGCCAGCAGCCCCGACGGGAATTCACCCCTCCACTTT.

The chain links TRBV9 to TRBJ2-5; TRBD1 agrees at 9 bases. CDR1 is SGDLS, CDR2 YYNGEE, per germline. The CDR3 covers 14 residues. Trimming took 3 bases from V and 5 from J; bases not matched to a gene: 5. CDR3 nucleotide sequence: TGTGCCAGCAGCGCCTGGACAGGGGAGGAGACCCAGTACTTC. It is translated as CASSAWTGEETQYF.

The V gene is TRBV5-1, the J gene TRBJ1-2, with TRBD1 identical over 11 bases. The CDR3 covers 14 residues. Germline values: CDR1 SGHRS, CDR2 YFSETQ. Germline trimming cut 4 bases from V and 5 bases from J; bases unmatched to any gene: 4. This chain's CDR3 is CASSPGQGVYGYTF. CDR3 sequence (DNA): TGCGCCAGCAGCCCGGGACAGGGGGTGTATGGCTACACCTTC.

The chain is built from TRBV3-1 (or the pseudogene TRBV3-2) and TRBJ2-3; possible D gene TRBD2, 7 bases. The V and J ends lost 1 base and 6 bases respectively, with 17 bases between them. From germline, CDR1 is LGHDT and CDR2 YNNKEL (reference sequence). This CDR3 spans 16 amino acids. CDR3 residues: CASSQVQRGGSDTQYF. CDR3 DNA: TGTGCCAGCAGCCAAGTTCAGAGGGGGGGATCCGATACGCAGTATTTT.

The V call is TRBV10-2, the J call TRBJ2-1, with TRBD2 matching over 10 bases. The length of the CDR3 is 16 residues. V shed 3 bases and J 8 bases; nucleotides not matched to a gene: 10. The germline V gene encodes CDR1 WSHSY and CDR2 SAAADI. This chain's CDR3 is CASSDERGGRRDEQFF. The CDR3 DNA reads as TGCGCCAGCAGTGACGAGCGGGGGGGTCGCCGGGATGAGCAGTTCTTC.

The V call is TRBV6-1, the J call TRBJ2-2, with 7 bases fitting TRBD1. The trim removed 0 bases at V and 6 bases at J, leaving 7 bases unmatched. The CDR3 loop spans 16 amino acids. CDR1 is MNHNS, CDR2 SASEGT, per germline. The DNA for the CDR3 is TGTGCCAGCAGTGAAGCCCAGACAGGGAAGGCCGGGGAGCTGTTTTTT. Protein product: CASSEAQTGKAGELFF.

In DNA form, the CDR3 reads TGTGCCAGCAGCCCCGGCGGACAGGGAAACACTGAAGCTTTCTTT. It codes for CASSPGGQGNTEAFF. V usage is TRBV5-4 and J usage is TRBJ1-1; 8 bases are a match to TRBD1. The CDR3 is made up of 15 amino acids. Trimming cost V 4 bases and J 2 bases; bases outside gene matches: 7. Per germline, CDR1 SGHNT and CDR2 YYREEE (reference sequence).

V usage is TRBV5-1 and J usage is TRBJ2-5; 8 bases line up with TRBD1. The CDR3 loop spans 16 amino acids. Germline V gene data show CDR1 as SGHRS and CDR2 as YFSETQ. With 3 bases clipped from V and 4 bases from J, the junction kept 11 bases outside the gene matches. The CDR3: CASSWGQAGGPETQYF. CDR3 nucleotide sequence: TGCGCCAGCAGCTGGGGACAGGCTGGCGGGCCAGAGACCCAGTACTTC.

This chain links TRBV27 with TRBJ2-7; 9 bases map to TRBD1. V trimming: 1 base; J trimming: 2 bases; junction bases outside the gene matches: 6. This CDR3 has 16 residues. CDR1 and CDR2 (germline): MNHEY, SMNVEV (reference sequence). The chain's CDR3 is CASSLFLGTGTYEQYF. The DNA of the CDR3 is TGTGCCAGCAGTTTATTTCTAGGGACAGGGACCTACGAGCAGTACTTC.

The chain uses TRBV19 and TRBJ1-3; unclear D gene. Trimming cost V 7 bases and J 0 bases, with 7 bases left between them. Germline CDR1 is LNHDA and CDR2 is SQIVND (reference sequence). The CDR3 contains 13 residues. The CDR3 bases are TGTGCCAGTAAGGAGAACTCTGGAAACACCATATATTTT. Amino acid sequence: CASKENSGNTIYF.

This sequence joins TRBV6-4 and TRBJ2-7; TRBD2 matches at 7 bases. The CDR3 loop spans 18 amino acids. The junction had 15 bases not matched to a gene; V was cut back by 4 bases and J by 0 bases. Germline-derived CDR1 and CDR2 are MRHNA and SNTAGT. CDR3 amino acids: CASSARGEAAPPSYEQYF. DNA for the CDR3: TGTGCCAGCAGTGCCCGGGGGGAGGCGGCCCCTCCCTCCTACGAGCAGTACTTC.

The V call is TRBV5-6, the J call TRBJ1-1; 10 bases are shared with TRBD1. Germline-derived CDR1 and CDR2 are SGHDT and YYEEEE. This CDR3 spans 15 amino acids. Germline trimming cut 4 bases from V and 8 bases from J; bases unmatched to any gene: 11. The CDR3 loop reads CASSTTGTGDSEAFF. In DNA, the CDR3 is TGTGCCAGCAGCACAACCGGGACAGGGGACTCCGAAGCTTTCTTT.

J is TRBJ1-2 and V is TRBV7-2; perhaps TRBD1 as D (5 bases). V was cut by 3 bases and J by 1 base, with 9 bases left in between. Per germline, CDR1 SGHTA and CDR2 FQGNSA. The CDR3 has 14 amino acids. This CDR3 is CASSLDTFNYGYTF. The DNA for the CDR3 is TGTGCCAGCAGCTTGGACACCTTTAACTATGGCTACACCTTC. Full variable domain (rest looked up from reference TRBV7-2 and TRBJ1-2): GAGVSQSPSNKVTEKGKDVELRCDPISGHTALYWYRQSLGQGLEFLIYFQGNSAPDKSGLPSDRFSAERTGGSVSTLTIQRTQQEDSAVYLCASSLDTFNYGYTFGSGTRLTVV.

The rearrangement links TRBV30 to TRBJ2-3, with D perhaps TRBD2 (5 bases). The CDR3 spans 14 residues. V was pared by 2 bases and J by 9 bases, with 18 bases between. Germline V lookup: CDR1 GTSNPN, CDR2 SVGIG (reference sequence). The CDR3 DNA follows: TGTGCCTGGAGTTCGGGGAGCGGAGCTCAGACGCAGTATTTT. Its protein product is CAWSSGSGAQTQYF.

The CDR3 DNA follows: TGTGCCAGCAGCCCAACCCGACTAGAATCCAATGAGCAGTTCTTC. It specifies CASSPTRLESNEQFF. This chain links TRBV7-2 with TRBJ2-1; possible D gene TRBD2, 6 bases. Germline assignment: CDR1 SGHTA and CDR2 FQGNSA. V was clipped by 5 bases and J by 6 bases, with 17 bases between them. The CDR3 consists of 15 residues.

In regard to this clone: At one boundary the junction diverges from the germline segment, which might be a read error. This sequence joins TRBV3-1 (or the pseudogene TRBV3-2) and TRBJ2-2; the D gene is possibly TRBD1 (5 bases). Germline CDR1 reads LGHDT; CDR2 reads YNNKEL (reference sequence). The CDR3 has 16 amino acids. The DNA for the CDR3 is TGTGCCAGCACCCAAAGGGGCTTTGTTGGGACCGGGGAGCTGTTTTTT. It yields the protein CASTQRGFVGTGELFF.

The chain links TRBV29-1 to TRBJ1-1; 7 bases line up with TRBD1. Germline V lookup: CDR1 SQVTM, CDR2 ANQGSEA. The ends lost 6 bases at V and 8 bases at J; junction bases unmatched: 3. The CDR3 spans 10 residues. CDR3: CSVGTVEAFF. The CDR3 region has the DNA TGCAGCGTGGGGACAGTAGAAGCTTTCTTT.

The V gene is TRBV7-6, the J gene TRBJ2-2; TRBD2 is a possible D gene (6 bases). The CDR3 length is 16 residues. Germline CDR1 SGHVS, CDR2 FNYEAQ. Between the trimmed V and J ends, which lost 5 bases and 5 bases, there was a span of 18 bases. CDR3 amino acids: CASSPGLPLGTGELFF. The CDR3 nucleotides are TGTGCCAGCAGCCCCGGACTACCCTTAGGGACCGGGGAGCTGTTTTTT.